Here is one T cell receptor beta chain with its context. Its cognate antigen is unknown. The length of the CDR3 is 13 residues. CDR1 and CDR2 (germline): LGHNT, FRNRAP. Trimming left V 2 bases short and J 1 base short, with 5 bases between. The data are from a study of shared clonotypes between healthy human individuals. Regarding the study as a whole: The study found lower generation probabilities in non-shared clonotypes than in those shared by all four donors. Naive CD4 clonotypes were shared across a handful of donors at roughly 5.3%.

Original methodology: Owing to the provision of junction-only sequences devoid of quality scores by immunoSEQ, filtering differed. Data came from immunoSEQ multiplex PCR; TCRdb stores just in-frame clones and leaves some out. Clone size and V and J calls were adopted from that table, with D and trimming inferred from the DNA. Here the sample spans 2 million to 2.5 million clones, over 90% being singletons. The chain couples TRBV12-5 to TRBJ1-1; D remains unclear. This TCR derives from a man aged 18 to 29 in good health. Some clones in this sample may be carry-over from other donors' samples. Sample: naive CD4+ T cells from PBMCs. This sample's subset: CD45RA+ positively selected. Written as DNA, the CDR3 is TGTGCTAGTGGTTTGTCCCCGAACACTGAAGCTTTCTTT. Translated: CASGLSPNTEAFF.